The source of this TCR beta chain is a study of blood T cells in healthy people across ages. Study-level information: Per two T cells, about one barcoded beta molecule was captured through template switching.

Each sample provided at least 5 micrograms of extracted total RNA. After removal of 4 bases from V and 5 bases from J, the junction contained 8 bases not matched to a gene. This CDR3 has 14 amino acids. Germline loops: CDR1 SQVTM, CDR2 ANQGSEA. Primers used in a second PCR of about 7 to 12 cycles were a sample-barcoded 5' primer and a J-beta primer mix. MiXCR was run by TCRdb on the 5' RACE reads, yielding one entry per CDR3 protein. Of about 320,000 distinct CDR3 sequences detected, 25% to 30% appear once; the ten largest clones hold 29%. The sequenced material came from blood. This rearrangement joins TRBV29-1 to TRBJ2-5, with TRBD2 matching 9 bases. The TCR was taken from a woman in her sixties or seventies in good health. This CDR3 reads CSVASGDVGETQYF. The DNA of the CDR3 is TGCAGCGTTGCTAGCGGGGATGTGGGGGAGACCCAGTACTTC.